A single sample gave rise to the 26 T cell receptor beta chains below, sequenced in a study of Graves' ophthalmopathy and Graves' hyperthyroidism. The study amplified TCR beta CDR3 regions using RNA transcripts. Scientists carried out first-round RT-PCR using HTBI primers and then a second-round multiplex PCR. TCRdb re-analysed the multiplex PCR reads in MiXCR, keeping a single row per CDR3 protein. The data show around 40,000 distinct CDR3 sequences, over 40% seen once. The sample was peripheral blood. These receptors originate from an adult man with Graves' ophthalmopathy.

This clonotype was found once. CDR3 protein: CASSLRLAGVSGANVLTF. DNA of the CDR3: TGTGCCAGCAGCCTCCGACTAGCGGGAGTCTCTGGGGCCAACGTCCTGACTTTC. V gene TRBV9 combines with J gene TRBJ2-6; 12 nucleotides align to TRBD2. CDR1 is SGDLS and CDR2 is YYNGEE in the germline V gene. V was clipped by 4 bases and J by 0 bases; unmatched bases: 5. This CDR3 has 18 amino acids.

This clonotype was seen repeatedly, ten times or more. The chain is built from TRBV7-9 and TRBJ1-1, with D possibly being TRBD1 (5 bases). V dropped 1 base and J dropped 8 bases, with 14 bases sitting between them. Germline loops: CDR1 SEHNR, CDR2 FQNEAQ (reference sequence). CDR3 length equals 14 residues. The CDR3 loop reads CASSLGGGWKEAFF. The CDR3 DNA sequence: TGTGCCAGCAGCTTAGGGGGGGGGTGGAAAGAAGCTTTCTTT.

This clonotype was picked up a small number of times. The CDR3 nucleotides are TGTGCCAGCAGCCAAGATACGACCAGGGGGGCAGTCTGGGGCTTTAGCAATCAGCCCCAGCATTTT. Its protein is CASSQDTTRGAVWGFSNQPQHF. The chain is built from TRBV4-2 and TRBJ1-5; 7 bases line up with TRBD1. CDR1 is LGHNA, CDR2 YNFKEQ, per germline. With V trimmed by 0 bases and J by 0 bases, 20 bases remained unmatched. This CDR3 comprises 22 residues.

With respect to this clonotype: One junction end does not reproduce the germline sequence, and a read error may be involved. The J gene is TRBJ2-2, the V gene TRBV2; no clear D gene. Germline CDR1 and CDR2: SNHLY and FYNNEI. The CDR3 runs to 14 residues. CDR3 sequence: CASSLIGNTGELFF. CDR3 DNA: TGTGCCAGCAGTCTCATAGGCAACACTGGGGAGCTGTTTTTT.

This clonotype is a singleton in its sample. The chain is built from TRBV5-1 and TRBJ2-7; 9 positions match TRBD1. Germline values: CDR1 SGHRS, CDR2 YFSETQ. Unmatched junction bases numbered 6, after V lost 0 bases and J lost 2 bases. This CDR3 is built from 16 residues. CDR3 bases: TGCGCCAGCAGCTTGGCAAACCGGGACAGGGCCTACGAGCAGTACTTC. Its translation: CASSLANRDRAYEQYF.

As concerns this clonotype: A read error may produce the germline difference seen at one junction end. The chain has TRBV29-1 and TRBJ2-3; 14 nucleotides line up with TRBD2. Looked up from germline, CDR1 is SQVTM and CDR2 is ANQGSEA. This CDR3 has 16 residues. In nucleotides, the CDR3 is TGCAGTGCCGATGGACTAGCGGGGGGTTACACGGATACGCGGTATTTT. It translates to CSADGLAGGYTDTRYF.

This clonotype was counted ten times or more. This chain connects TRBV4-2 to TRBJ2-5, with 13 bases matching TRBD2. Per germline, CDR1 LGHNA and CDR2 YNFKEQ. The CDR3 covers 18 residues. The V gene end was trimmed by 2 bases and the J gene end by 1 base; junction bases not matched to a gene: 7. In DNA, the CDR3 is TGTGCCAGCAGCCAAAGACTAGCGGGGGGCGCATCCCAAGAGACCCAGTACTTC. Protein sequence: CASSQRLAGGASQETQYF.

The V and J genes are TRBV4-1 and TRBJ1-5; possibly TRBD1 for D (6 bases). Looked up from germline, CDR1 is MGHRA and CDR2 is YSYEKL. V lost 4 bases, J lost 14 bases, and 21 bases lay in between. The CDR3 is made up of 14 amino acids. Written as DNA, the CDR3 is TGCGCCAGCAGCCCAGCTAGCGGGGGGCTCTACGAGCATTTT. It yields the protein CASSPASGGLYEHF.

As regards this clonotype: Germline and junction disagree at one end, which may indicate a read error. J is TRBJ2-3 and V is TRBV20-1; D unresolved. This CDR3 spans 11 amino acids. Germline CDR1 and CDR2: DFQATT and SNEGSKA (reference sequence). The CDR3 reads CSAMVGNTLYF. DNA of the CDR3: TGCAGTGCTATGGTGGGAAATACGCTGTATTTT.

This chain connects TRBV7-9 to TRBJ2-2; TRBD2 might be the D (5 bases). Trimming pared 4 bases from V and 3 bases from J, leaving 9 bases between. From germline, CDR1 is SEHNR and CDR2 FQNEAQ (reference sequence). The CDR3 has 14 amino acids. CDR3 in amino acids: CASSSGRDTGELFF. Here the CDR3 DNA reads TGTGCCAGCAGCTCGGGAAGGGACACCGGGGAGCTGTTTTTT.

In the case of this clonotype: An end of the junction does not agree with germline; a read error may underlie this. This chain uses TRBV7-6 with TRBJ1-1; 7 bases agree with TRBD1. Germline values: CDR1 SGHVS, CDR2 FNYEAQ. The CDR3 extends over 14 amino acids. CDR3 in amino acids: CAGSRGGLNTEAFF. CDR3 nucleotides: TGTGCCGGCAGCCGAGGGGGCTTGAACACTGAAGCTTTCTTT.

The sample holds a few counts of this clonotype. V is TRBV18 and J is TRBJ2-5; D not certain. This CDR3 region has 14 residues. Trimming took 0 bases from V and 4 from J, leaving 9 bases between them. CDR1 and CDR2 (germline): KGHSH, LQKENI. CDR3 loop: CASSPPGTRETQYF. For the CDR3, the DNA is TGTGCCAGCTCACCACCGGGAACCCGAGAGACCCAGTACTTC.

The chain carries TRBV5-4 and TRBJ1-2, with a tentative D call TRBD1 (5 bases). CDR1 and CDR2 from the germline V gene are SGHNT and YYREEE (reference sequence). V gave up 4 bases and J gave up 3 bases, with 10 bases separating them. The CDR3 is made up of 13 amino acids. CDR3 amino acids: CASSMQGDYGYTF. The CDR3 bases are TGTGCCAGCAGCATGCAGGGAGACTATGGCTACACCTTC.

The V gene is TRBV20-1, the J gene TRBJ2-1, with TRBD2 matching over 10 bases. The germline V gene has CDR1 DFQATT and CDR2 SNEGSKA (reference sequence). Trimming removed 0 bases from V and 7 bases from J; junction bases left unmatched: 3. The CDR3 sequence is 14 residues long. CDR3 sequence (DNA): TGCAGTGCTAGAGATCAACTAGCGGGAAATGAGCAGTTCTTC. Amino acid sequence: CSARDQLAGNEQFF.

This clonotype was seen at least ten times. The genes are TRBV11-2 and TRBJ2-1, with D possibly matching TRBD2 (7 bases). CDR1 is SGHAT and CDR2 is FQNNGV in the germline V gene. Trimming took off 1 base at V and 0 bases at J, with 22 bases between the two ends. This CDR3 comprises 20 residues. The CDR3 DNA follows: TGTGCCAGCAGCTTAGTTCCGGGGGGCCTAATACTGAGCTCCTACAATGAGCAGTTCTTC. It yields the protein CASSLVPGGLILSSYNEQFF.

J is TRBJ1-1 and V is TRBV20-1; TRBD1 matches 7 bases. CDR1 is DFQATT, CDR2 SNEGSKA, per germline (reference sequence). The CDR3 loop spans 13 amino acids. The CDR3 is CSDFGQVNTEAFF. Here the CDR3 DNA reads TGCAGCGATTTCGGACAGGTTAACACTGAAGCTTTCTTT.

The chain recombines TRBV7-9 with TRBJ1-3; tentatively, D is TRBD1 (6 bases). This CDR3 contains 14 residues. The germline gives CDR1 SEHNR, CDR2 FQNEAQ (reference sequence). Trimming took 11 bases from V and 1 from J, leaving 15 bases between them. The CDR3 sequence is CAWSRGRSGNTIYF. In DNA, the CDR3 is TGTGCCTGGAGTAGGGGGAGGTCTGGAAACACCATATATTTT.

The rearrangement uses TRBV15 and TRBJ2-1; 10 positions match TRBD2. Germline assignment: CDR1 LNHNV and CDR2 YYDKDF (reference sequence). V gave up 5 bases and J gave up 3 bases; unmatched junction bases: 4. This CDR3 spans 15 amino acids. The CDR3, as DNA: TGTGCCACCAGCCCCGGGACTAGCGACTACAATGAGCAGTTCTTC. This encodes CATSPGTSDYNEQFF. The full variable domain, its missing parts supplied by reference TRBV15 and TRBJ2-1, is DAMVIQNPRYQVTQFGKPVTLSCSQTLNHNVMYWYQQKSSQAPKLLFHYYDKDFNNEADTPDNFQSRRPNTSFCFLDIRSPGLGDTAMYLCATSPGTSDYNEQFFGPGTRLTVL.

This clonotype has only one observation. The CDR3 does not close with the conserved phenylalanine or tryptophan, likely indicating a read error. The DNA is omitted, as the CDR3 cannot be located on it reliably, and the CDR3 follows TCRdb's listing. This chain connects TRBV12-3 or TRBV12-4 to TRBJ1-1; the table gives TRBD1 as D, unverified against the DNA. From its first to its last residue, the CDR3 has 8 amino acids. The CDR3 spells CASSLGGS.

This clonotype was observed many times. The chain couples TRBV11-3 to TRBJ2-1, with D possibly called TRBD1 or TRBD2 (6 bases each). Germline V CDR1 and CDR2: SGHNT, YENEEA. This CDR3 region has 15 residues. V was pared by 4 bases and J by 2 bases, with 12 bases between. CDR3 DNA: TGTGCCAGCAGCTCCGGGGGCCGGGCCTACAATGAGCAGTTCTTC. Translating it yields CASSSGGRAYNEQFF.

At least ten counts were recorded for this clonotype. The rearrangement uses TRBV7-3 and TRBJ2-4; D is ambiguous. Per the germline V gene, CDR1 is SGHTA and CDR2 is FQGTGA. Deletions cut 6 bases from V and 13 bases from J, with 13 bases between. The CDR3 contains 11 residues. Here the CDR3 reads CASSARTVQYF. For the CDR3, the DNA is TGTGCCAGCAGTGCCCGGACCGTGCAGTACTTC.

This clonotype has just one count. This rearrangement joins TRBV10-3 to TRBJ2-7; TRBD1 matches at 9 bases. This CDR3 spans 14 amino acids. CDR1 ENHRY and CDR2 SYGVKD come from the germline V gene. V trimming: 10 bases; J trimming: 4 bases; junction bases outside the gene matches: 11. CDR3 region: CATRQGVGVYEQYF. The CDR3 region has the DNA TGTGCCACTAGACAGGGGGTAGGGGTGTACGAGCAGTACTTC.

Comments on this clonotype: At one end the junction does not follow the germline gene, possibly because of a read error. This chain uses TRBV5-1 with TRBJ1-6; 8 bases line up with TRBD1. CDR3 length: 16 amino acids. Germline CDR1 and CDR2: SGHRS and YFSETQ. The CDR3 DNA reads TGTGCCAGCAGCTTGGAGCGGACAGGGTGGGATTCACCCCTCCACTTT. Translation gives CASSLERTGWDSPLHF.

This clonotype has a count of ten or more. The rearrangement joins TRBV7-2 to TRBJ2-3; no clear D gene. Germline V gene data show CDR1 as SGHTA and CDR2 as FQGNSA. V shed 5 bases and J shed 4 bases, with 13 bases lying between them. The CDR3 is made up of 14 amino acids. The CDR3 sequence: CASSTRAEADTQYF. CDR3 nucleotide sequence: TGTGCCAGCAGCACTCGGGCCGAGGCAGATACGCAGTATTTT. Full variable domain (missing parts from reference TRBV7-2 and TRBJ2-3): GAGVSQSPSNKVTEKGKDVELRCDPISGHTALYWYRQSLGQGLEFLIYFQGNSAPDKSGLPSDRFSAERTGGSVSTLTIQRTQQEDSAVYLCASSTRAEADTQYFGPGTRLTVL.

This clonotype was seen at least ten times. DNA for the CDR3: TGTGCCGCCGGACAAGGCGGCAATCAGCCCCAGCATTTT. This codes for CAAGQGGNQPQHF. This sequence joins TRBV24-1 and TRBJ1-5, with a weak D call TRBD1 (5 bases). CDR1 is KGHDR, CDR2 SFDVKD, per germline. V gave up 12 bases and J gave up 2 bases, with 13 bases separating them. This CDR3 is built from 13 residues.

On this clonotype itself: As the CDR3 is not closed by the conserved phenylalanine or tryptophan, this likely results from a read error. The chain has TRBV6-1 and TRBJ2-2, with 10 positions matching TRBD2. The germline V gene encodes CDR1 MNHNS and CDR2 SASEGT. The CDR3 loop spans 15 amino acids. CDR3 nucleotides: TGCGCCAGCAGTAGAGCGGGAGGGGACACCGGGGAGCTGTTTTCT. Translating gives CASSRAGGDTGELFS.